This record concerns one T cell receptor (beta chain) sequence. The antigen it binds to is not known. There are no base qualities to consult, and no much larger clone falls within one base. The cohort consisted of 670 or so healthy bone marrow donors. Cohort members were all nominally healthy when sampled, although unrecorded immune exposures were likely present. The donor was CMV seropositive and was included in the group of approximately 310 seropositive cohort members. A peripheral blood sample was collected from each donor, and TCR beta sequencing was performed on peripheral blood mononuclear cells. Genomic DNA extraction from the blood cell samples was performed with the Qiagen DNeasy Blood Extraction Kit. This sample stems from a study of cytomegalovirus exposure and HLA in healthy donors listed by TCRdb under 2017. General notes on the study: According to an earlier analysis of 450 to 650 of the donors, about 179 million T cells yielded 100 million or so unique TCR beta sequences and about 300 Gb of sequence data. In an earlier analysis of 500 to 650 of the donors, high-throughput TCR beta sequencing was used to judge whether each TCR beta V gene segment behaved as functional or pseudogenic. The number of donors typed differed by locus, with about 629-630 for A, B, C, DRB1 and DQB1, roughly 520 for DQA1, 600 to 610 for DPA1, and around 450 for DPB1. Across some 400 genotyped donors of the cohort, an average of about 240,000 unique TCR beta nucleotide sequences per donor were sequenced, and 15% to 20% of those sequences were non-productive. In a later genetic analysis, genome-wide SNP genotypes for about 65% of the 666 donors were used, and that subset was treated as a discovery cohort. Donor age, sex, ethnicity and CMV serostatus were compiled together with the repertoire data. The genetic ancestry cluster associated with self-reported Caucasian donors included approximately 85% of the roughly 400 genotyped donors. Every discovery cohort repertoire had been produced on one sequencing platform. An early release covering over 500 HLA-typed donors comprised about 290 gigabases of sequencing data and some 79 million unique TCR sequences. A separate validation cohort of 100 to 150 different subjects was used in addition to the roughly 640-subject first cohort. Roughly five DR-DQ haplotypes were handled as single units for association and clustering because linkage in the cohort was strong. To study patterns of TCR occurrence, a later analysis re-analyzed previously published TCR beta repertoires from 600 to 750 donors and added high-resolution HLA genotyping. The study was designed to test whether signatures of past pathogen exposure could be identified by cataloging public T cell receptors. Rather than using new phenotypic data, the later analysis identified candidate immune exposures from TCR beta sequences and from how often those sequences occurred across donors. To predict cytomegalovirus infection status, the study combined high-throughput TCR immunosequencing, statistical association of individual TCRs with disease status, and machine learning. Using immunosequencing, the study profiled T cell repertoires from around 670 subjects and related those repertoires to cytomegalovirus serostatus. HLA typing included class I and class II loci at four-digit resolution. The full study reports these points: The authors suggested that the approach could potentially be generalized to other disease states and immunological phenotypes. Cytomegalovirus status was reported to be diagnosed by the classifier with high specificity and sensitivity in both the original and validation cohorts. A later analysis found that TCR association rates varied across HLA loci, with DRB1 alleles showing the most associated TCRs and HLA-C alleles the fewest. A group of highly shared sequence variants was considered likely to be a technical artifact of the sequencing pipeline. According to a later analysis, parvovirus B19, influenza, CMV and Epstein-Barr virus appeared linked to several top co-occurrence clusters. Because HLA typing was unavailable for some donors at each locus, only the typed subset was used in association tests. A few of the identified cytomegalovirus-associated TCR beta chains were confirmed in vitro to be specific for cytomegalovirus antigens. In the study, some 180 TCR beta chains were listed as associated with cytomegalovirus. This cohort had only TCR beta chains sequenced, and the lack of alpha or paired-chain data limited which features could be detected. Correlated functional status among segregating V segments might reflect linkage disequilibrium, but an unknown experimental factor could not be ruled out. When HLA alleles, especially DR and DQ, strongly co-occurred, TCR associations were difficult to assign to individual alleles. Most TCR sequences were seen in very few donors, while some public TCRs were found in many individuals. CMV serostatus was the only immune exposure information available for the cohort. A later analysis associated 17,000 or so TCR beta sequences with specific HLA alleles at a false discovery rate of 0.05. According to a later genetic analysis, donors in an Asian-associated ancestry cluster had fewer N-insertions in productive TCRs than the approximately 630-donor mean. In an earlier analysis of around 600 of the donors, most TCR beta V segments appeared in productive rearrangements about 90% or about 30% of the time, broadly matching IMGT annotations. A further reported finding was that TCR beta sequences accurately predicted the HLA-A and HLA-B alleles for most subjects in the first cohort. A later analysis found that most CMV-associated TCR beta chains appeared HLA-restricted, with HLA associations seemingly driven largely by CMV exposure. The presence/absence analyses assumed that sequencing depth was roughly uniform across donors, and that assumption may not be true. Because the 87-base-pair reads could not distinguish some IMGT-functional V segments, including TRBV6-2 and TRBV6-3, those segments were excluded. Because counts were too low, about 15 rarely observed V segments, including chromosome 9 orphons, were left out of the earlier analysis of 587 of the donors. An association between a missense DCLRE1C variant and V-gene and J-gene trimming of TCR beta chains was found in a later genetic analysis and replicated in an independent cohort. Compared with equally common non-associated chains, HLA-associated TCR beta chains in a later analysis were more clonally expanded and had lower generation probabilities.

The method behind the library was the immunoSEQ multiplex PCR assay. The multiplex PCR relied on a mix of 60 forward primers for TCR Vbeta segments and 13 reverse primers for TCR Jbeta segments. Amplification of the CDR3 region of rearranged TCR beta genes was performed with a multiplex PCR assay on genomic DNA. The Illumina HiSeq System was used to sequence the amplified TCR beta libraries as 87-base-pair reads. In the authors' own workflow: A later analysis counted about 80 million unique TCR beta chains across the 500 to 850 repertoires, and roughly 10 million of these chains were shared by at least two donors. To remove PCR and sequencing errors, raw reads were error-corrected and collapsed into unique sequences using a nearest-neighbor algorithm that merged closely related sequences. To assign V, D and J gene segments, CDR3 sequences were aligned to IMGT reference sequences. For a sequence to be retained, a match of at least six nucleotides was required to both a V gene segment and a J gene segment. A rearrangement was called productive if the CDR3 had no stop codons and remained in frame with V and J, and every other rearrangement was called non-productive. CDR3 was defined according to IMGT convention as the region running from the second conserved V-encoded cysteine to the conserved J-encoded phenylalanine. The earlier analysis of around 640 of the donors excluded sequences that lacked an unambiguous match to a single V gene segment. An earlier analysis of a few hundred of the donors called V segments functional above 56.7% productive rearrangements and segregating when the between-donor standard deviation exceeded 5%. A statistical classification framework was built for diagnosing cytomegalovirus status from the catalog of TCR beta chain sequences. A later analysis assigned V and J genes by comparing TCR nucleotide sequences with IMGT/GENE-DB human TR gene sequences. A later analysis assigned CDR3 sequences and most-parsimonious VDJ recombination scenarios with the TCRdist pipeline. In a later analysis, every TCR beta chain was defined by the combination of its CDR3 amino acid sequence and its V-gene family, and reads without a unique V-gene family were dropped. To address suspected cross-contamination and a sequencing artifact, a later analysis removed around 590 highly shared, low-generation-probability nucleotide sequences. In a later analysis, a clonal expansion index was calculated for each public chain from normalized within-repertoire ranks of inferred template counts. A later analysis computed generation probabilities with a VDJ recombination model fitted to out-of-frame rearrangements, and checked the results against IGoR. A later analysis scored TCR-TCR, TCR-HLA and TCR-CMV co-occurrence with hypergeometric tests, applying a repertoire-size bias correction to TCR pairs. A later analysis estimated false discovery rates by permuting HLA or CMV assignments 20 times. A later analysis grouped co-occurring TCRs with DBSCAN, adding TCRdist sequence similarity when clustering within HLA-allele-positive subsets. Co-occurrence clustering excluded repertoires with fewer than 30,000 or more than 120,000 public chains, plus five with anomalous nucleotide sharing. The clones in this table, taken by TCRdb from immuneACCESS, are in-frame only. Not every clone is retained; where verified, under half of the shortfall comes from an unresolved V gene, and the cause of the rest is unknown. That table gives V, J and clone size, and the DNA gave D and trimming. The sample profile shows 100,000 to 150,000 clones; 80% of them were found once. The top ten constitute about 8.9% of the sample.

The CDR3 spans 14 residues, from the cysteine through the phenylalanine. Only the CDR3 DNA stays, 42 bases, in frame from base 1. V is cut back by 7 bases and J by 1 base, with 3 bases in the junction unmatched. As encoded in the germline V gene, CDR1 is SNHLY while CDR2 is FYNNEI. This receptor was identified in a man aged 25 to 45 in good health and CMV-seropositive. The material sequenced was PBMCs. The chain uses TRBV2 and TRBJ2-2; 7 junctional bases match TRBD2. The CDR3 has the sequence CASMGGVNTGELFF. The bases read TGTGCCAGCATGGGGGGGGTGAACACCGGGGAGCTGTTTTTT.